This T cell receptor beta chain was retrieved from a study of blood T cells in healthy people across ages. General study results and limits: Diversity figures based on one million T cells were deemed too low. Aged donors had fewer naive CD4+ cells and lower diversity than long-lived donors.

Regarding this clonotype: Its antigen is still unknown.

There are 13 residues in the CDR3. The V and J ends lost 3 bases and 8 bases respectively, with 14 bases between them. The germline V gene has CDR1 SQVTM and CDR2 ANQGSEA. Sample-barcoded 5' priming and a J-beta primer mix drove a second PCR of roughly 7 to 11 cycles. TCRdb reanalysed the 5' RACE reads using MiXCR and keeps one entry per CDR3 protein. The repertoire holds under 850,000 distinct CDR3 sequences, with 36% as singletons. This sequence joins TRBV29-1 and TRBJ2-1; D is possibly TRBD1 or TRBD2 (6 bases each). Sequences were obtained from blood. The clonotype was recovered from a man aged 18 to 30 in good health. CDR3 coding DNA: TGCAGCGTTGAGGGGGGCAGGGTGGATGAGCAGTTCTTC. Its translation: CSVEGGRVDEQFF.